The T cell receptor (beta chain) described here comes from a study of blood T cell repertoires in COVID-19. The CDR3 consists of 14 residues. From germline, CDR1 is MDHEN and CDR2 SYDVKM. Trimming left V 2 bases short and J 11 bases short, with 15 bases between. The table came from immunoSEQ multiplex PCR; TCRdb's copy has only in-frame clones and leaves some out. The table has around 97,000 clones, over 75% seen once; the top ten hold about 20%. This sequence joins TRBV28 and TRBJ1-4; a possible D gene is TRBD1 (5 bases). This TCR was sampled from a human donor in a cohort sampled during active COVID-19. Material: peripheral blood. The CDR3 nucleotides are TGTGCCAGCAGTTTAACGGCAGGGCAACGGAAACTGTTTTTT. This codes for CASSLTAGQRKLFF.